This T cell receptor beta chain was recorded in a study of cytomegalovirus exposure and HLA in healthy donors. The study, taken as a whole, reports: TCR clusters originating in the first cohort tended to co-occur in the approximately 130 validation repertoires, according to a later analysis.

A remark on this clone: What it recognizes is unknown.

CDR3 length: 14 amino acids. The germline gives CDR1 GTSNPN, CDR2 SVGIG (reference sequence). V was pared by 5 bases and J by 5 bases, with 6 bases of the junction left unmatched. Profiled with immunoSEQ multiplex PCR; TCRdb holds only in-frame clones, not every one. The data hold about 120,000 clones, with roughly nine tenths observed a single time. The TCR sequence derives from a woman aged 18-29 years in good health and CMV-seronegative. This rearrangement joins TRBV30 to TRBJ2-3; 11 bases are a match to TRBD2. The sequenced material came from PBMCs. The CDR3: CAWGTSGIGDTQYF. The CDR3 bases are TGTGCCTGGGGGACTAGCGGCATAGGAGATACGCAGTATTTT.